This TCR beta chain is from a study of Ad26.COV2.S vaccination and SARS-CoV-2 variants. The CDR3 consists of 15 residues. Germline CDR1 GTSNPN, CDR2 SVGIG (reference sequence). The junction had 6 bases not matched to a gene; V was cut back by 5 bases and J by 0 bases. Sequencing was performed with immunoSEQ multiplex PCR; in TCRdb, only in-frame clones are kept and a portion is missing. The repertoire holds about 380,000 clones, with under 90% as singletons. The treatment: over 15 received Ad26.COV2.S at low or high dose, single or two shots; a few received placebo; per-sample allocation not given. Samples analyzed were those drawn on day 63 after the first vaccine or placebo injection.

This receptor was obtained from a person between 18 and 65 years old who received the Ad26.COV2.S COVID-19 vaccine or a placebo. The chain links TRBV30 to TRBJ1-4; 7 bases map to TRBD1. Material: peripheral blood, obtained in a trial of Ad26.COV2.S vaccine versus placebo. As DNA, the CDR3 is TGTGCCTGGCATGGGACAGCTGCAACTAATGAAAAACTGTTTTTT. Encoded protein: CAWHGTAATNEKLFF.